This TCR beta chain derives from a study of Graves' ophthalmopathy and Graves' hyperthyroidism. This clonotype was seen ten or more times. Researchers turned away patients with other autoimmune diseases, uncontrolled infections, pregnancy or lactation. CDR3 regions of TCR beta were amplified from RNA transcripts. In the first round, RT-PCR was carried out with HTBI primers, and a multiplex PCR formed the second round. A single record per CDR3 protein comes from TCRdb applying MiXCR to the multiplex PCR reads. The repertoire holds fewer than 600,000 distinct CDR3 sequences, with roughly 14% as singletons. The source is a woman aged 25 to 39 with Graves' ophthalmopathy. The sequenced sample was blood.

CDR3 bases: TGTGCCAGCAGTTTACGGGACACCTCCTACGAGCAGTACTTC. This sequence encodes CASSLRDTSYEQYF. The genes are TRBV27 and TRBJ2-7; maybe TRBD1 (6 bases). The CDR3 is made up of 14 amino acids. Trimming took 2 bases from V and 0 from J, leaving 8 bases between them. Looked up from germline, CDR1 is MNHEY and CDR2 is SMNVEV (reference sequence).